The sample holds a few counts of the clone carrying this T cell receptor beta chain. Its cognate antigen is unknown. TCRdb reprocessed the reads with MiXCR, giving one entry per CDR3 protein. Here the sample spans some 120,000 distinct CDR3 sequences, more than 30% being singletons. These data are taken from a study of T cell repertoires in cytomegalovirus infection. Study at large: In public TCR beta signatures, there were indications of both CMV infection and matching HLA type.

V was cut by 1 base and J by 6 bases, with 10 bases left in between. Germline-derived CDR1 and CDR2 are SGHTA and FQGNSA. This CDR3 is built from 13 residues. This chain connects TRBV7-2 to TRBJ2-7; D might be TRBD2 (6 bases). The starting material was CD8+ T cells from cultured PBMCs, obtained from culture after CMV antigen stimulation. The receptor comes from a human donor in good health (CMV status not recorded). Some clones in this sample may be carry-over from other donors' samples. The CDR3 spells CASSLDGGSEQYF. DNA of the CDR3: TGTGCCAGCAGCTTAGATGGGGGGTCCGAGCAGTACTTC.